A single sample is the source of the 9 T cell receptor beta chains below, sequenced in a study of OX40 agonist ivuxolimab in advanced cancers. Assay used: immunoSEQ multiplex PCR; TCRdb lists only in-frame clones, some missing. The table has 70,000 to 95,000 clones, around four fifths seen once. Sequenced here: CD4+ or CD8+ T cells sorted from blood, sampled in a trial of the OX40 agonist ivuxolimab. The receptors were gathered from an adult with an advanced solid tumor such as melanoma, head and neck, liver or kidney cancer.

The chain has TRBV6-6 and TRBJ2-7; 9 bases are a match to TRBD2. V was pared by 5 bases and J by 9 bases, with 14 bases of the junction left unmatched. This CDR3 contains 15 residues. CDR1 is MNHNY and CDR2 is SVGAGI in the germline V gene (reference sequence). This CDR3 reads CASSPQSSGKRGQYF. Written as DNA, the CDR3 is TGTGCCAGCAGTCCCCAGTCTAGCGGGAAAAGGGGGCAGTACTTC.

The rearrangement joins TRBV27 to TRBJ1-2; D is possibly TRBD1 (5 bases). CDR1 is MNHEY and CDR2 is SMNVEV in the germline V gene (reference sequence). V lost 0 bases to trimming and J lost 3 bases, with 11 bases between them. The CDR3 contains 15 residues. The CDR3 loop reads CASSLSKRGYYGYTF. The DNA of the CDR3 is TGTGCCAGCAGTTTATCGAAGCGGGGGTACTATGGCTACACCTTC.

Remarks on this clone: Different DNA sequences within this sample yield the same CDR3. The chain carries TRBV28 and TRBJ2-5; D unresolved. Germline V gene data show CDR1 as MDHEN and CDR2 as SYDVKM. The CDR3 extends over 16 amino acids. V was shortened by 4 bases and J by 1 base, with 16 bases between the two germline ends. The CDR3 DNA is TGTGCCAGCAGTTCCCCCAGGACCACAGTCCAAGAGACCCAGTACTTC. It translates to CASSSPRTTVQETQYF.

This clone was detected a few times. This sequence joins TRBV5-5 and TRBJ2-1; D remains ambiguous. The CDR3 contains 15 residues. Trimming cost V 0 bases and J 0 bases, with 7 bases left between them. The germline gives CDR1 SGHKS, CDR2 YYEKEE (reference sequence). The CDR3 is CASSLGTSSYNEQFF. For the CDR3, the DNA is TGTGCCAGCAGCTTGGGCACCAGCTCCTACAATGAGCAGTTCTTC.

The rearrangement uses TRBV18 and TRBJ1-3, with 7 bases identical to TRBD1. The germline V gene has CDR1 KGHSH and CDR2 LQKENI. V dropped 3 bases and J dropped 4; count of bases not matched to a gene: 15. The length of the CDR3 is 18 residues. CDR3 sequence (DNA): TGTGCCAGCTCACCGACGGCCCCAGGACAGGACTTAGGAAACACCATATATTTT. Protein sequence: CASSPTAPGQDLGNTIYF.

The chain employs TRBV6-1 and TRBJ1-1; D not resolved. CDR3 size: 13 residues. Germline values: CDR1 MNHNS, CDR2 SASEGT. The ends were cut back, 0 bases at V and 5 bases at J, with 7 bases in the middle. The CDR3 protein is CASSEALRTEAFF. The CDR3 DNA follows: TGTGCCAGCAGTGAAGCTCTGAGGACTGAAGCTTTCTTT.

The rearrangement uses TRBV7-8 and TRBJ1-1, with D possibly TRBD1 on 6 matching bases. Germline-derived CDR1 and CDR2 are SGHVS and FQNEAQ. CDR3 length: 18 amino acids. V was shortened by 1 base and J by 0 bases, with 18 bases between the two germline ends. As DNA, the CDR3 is TGTGCCAGCAGCTTAGAGGTTTGGGGACACAGAATGAACACTGAAGCTTTCTTT. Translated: CASSLEVWGHRMNTEAFF. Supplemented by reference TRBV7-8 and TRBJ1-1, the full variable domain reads GAGVSQSPRYKVAKRGQDVALRCDPISGHVSLFWYQQALGQGPEFLTYFQNEAQLDKSGLPSDRFFAERPEGSVSTLKIQRTQQEDSAVYLCASSLEVWGHRMNTEAFFGQGTRLTVV.

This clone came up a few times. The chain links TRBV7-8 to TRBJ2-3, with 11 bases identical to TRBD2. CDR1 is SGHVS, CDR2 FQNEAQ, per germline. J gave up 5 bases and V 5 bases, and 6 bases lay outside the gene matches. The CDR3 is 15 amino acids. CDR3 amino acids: CASSTRLAGRDTQYF. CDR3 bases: TGTGCCAGCAGCACCCGACTAGCGGGGCGAGATACGCAGTATTTT. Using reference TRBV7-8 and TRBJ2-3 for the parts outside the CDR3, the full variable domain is GAGVSQSPRYKVAKRGQDVALRCDPISGHVSLFWYQQALGQGPEFLTYFQNEAQLDKSGLPSDRFFAERPEGSVSTLKIQRTQQEDSAVYLCASSTRLAGRDTQYFGPGTRLTVL.

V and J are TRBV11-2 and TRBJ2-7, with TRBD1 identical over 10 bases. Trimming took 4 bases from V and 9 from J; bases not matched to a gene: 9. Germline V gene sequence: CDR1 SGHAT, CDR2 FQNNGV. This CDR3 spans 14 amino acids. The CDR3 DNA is TGTGCCAGCAGCTCTACGGGACAGGGGCGGGTGCAGTACTTC. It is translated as CASSSTGQGRVQYF.